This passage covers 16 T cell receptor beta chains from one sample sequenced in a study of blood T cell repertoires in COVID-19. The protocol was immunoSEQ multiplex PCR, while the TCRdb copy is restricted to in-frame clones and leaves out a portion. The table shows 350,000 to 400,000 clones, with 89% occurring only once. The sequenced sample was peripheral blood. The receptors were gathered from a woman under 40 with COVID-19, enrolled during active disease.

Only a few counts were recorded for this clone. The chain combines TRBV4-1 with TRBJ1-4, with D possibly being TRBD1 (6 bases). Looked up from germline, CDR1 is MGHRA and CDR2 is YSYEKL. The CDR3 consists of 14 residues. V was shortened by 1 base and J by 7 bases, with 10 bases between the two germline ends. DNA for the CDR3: TGCGCCAGCAGCCAAGTGGACAGTCCTGAAAAACTGTTTTTT. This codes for CASSQVDSPEKLFF.

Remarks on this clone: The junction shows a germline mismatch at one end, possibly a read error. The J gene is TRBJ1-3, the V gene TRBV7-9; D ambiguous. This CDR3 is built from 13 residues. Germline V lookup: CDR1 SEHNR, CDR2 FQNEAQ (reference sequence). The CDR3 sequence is CASSPPAGSGSHF. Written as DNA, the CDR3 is TGTGCCAGCAGCCCCCCCGCCGGTTCGGGTTCCCATTTT.

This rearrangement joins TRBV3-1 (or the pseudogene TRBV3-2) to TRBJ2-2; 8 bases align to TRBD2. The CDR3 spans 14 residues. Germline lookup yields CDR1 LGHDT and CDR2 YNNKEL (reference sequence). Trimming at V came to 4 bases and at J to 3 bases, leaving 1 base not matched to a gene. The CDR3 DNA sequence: TGTGCCAGCAGCCCGGGACTAGACACCGGGGAGCTGTTTTTT. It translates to CASSPGLDTGELFF.

The CDR3 spells CASSSSKRQYSFVGGFF. DNA for the CDR3: TGTGCCAGCAGCTCATCTAAGCGGCAATATTCCTTTGTGGGCGGGTTCTTC. The rearrangement uses TRBV7-4 and TRBJ2-1; TRBD2 might be the D (5 bases). The V gene lost 4 bases and the J gene lost 15 bases, with 31 bases spanning the gap. The CDR3 covers 17 residues. The V gene's germline CDR1 is SGHVT and CDR2 SQSDAQ.

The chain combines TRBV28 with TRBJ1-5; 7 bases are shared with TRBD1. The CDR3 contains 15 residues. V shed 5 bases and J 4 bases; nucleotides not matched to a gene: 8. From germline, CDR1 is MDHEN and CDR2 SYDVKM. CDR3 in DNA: TGTGCCAGCAGTCAACCAGAGGGGGCTAATCAGCCCCAGCATTTT. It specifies CASSQPEGANQPQHF.

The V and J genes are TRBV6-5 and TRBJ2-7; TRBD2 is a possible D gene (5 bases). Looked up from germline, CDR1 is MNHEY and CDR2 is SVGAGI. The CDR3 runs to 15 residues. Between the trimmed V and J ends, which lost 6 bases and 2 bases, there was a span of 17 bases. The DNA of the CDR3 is TGTGCCAGCAGGCCCCTACGGGATAGCCCCTACGAGCAGTACTTC. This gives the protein CASRPLRDSPYEQYF.

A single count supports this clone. The CDR3 region is CASTLMGTGVRAFF. The CDR3 DNA follows: TGTGCCAGTACCCTGATGGGGACAGGGGTTCGAGCTTTCTTT. The chain couples TRBV19 to TRBJ1-1; 10 bases are shared with TRBD1. Losses at the gene ends were 7 bases for V and 10 bases for J; bases not matched to a gene: 12. The CDR3 totals 14 residues. CDR1 and CDR2 from the germline V gene are LNHDA and SQIVND (reference sequence).

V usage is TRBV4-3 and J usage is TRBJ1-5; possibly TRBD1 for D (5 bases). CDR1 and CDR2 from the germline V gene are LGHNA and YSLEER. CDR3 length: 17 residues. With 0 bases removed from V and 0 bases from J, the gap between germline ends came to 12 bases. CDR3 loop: CASSQELGLGSNQPQHF. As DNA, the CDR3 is TGCGCCAGCAGCCAAGAGTTGGGACTGGGTAGCAATCAGCCCCAGCATTTT.

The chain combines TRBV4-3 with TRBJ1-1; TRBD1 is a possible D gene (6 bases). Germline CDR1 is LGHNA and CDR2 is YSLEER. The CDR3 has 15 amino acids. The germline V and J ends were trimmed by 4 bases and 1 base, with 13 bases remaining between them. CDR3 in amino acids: CASSPQGGANTEAFF. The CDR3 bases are TGCGCCAGCAGCCCACAAGGGGGGGCGAACACTGAAGCTTTCTTT.

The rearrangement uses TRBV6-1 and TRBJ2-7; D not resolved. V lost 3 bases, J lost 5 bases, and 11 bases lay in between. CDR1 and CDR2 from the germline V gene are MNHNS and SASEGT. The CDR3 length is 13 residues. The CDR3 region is CASSDDFPHEQYV. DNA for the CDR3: TGTGCCAGCAGTGATGACTTCCCCCACGAGCAGTACGTC.

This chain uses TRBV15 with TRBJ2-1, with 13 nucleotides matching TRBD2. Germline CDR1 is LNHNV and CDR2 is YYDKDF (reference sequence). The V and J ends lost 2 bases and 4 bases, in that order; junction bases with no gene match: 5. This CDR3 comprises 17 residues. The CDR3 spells CATSRNPGLAGYNEQFF. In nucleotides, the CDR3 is TGTGCCACCAGCAGAAACCCGGGACTAGCGGGATACAATGAGCAGTTCTTC. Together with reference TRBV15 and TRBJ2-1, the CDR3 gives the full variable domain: DAMVIQNPRYQVTQFGKPVTLSCSQTLNHNVMYWYQQKSSQAPKLLFHYYDKDFNNEADTPDNFQSRRPNTSFCFLDIRSPGLGDTAMYLCATSRNPGLAGYNEQFFGPGTRLTVL.

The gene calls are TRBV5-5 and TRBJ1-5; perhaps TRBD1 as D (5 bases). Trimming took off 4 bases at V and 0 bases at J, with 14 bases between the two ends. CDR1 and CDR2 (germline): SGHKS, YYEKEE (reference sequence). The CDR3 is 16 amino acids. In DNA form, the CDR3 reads TGTGCCAGCAGCACCAGCTGGGGGGTTAGCAATCAGCCCCAGCATTTT. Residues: CASSTSWGVSNQPQHF.

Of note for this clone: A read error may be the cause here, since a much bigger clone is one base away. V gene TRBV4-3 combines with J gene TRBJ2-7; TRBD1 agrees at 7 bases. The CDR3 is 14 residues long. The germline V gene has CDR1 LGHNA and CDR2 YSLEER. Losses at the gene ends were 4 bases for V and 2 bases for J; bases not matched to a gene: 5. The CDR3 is CASSPRTGPYEQYF. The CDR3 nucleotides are TGCGCCAGCAGCCCGCGGACAGGACCCTACGAGCAGTACTTC.

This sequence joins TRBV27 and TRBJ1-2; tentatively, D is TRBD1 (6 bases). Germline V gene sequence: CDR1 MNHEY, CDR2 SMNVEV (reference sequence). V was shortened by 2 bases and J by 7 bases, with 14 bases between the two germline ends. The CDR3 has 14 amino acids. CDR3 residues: CASSLMGATSGYTF. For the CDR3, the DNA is TGTGCCAGCAGTTTAATGGGGGCCACCTCTGGCTACACCTTC.

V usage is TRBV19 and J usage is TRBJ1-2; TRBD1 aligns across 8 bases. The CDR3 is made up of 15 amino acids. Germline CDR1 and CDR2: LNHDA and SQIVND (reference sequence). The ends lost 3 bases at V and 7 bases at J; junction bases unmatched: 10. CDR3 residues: CASSILAGTGPGYTF. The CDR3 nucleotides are TGTGCCAGTAGTATCCTGGCCGGGACAGGTCCTGGCTACACCTTC. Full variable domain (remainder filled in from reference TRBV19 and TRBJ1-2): DGGITQSPKYLFRKEGQNVTLSCEQNLNHDAMYWYRQDPGQGLRLIYYSQIVNDFQKGDIAEGYSVSREKKESFPLTVTSAQKNPTAFYLCASSILAGTGPGYTFGSGTRLTVV.

CDR3: CASSPGVAGGYYNEQFF. The CDR3 nucleotides read TGTGCCAGCAGCCCCGGGGTAGCGGGGGGGTACTACAATGAGCAGTTCTTC. The chain couples TRBV7-9 to TRBJ2-1; TRBD2 matches 11 bases. This CDR3 is built from 17 residues. Trimming removed 5 bases from V and 3 bases from J; junction bases left unmatched: 9. Per germline, CDR1 SEHNR and CDR2 FQNEAQ (reference sequence).